These 20 T cell receptor beta chains originate from one sample sequenced in a study of T cells in Graves' hyperthyroidism and ophthalmopathy. TCR beta CDR3 regions were amplified from RNA transcripts. The HTBI primer set drove a first-round RT-PCR of the TCR CDR3. TCRdb redid the calling of the multiplex PCR reads with MiXCR, one entry per CDR3 protein. The table records roughly 300,000 distinct CDR3 sequences, over 11% of them present only once. Material: blood. Every receptor here comes from a woman in her 30s with Graves' hyperthyroidism.

This clonotype was seen many times. At one end, the junction sequence differs from germline, possibly due to a read error. The chain employs TRBV7-2 and TRBJ1-5; D uncertain. This CDR3 contains 13 residues. CDR1 and CDR2 from the germline V gene are SGHTA and FQGNSA. In DNA form, the CDR3 reads TGTGCCAGCAGTTTAGTCGGGAATCAGCCCCAGCATTTT. Encoded protein: CASSLVGNQPQHF. The variable domain in full, with the rest retrieved from reference TRBV7-2 and TRBJ1-5, is GAGVSQSPSNKVTEKGKDVELRCDPISGHTALYWYRQSLGQGLEFLIYFQGNSAPDKSGLPSDRFSAERTGGSVSTLTIQRTQQEDSAVYLCASSLVGNQPQHFGDGTRLSIL.

This clonotype was counted only a few times. The rearrangement joins TRBV12-3 or TRBV12-4 to TRBJ1-4; TRBD1 is a possible D gene (5 bases). V was clipped by 3 bases and J by 7 bases, with 15 bases between them. The CDR3 totals 15 residues. CDR3 amino acids: CASSFWGAGGEKLFF. The CDR3 DNA reads TGTGCCAGCAGTTTCTGGGGCGCGGGGGGTGAAAAACTGTTTTTT.

Many counts were recorded for this clonotype. This sequence joins TRBV11-2 and TRBJ1-1, with D possibly matching TRBD1 (5 bases). This CDR3 spans 16 amino acids. V was cut by 3 bases and J by 0 bases, with 14 bases left in between. Germline assignment: CDR1 SGHAT and CDR2 FQNNGV. DNA of the CDR3: TGTGCCAGCAGCTTGAGATTTGGGACGGTGAACACTGAAGCTTTCTTT. Its protein is CASSLRFGTVNTEAFF.

The chain uses TRBV12-3 or TRBV12-4 and TRBJ2-1, with 11 bases that match TRBD2. Trimming cost V 5 bases and J 2 bases; bases outside gene matches: 2. This CDR3 region has 15 residues. Here the CDR3 reads CASSPSGRPYNEQFF. The DNA for the CDR3 is TGTGCCAGCAGTCCTAGCGGGAGGCCCTACAATGAGCAGTTCTTC.

This clonotype was recorded at least ten times. The chain is built from TRBV28 and TRBJ1-4, with 7 bases matching TRBD1. Germline CDR1 is MDHEN and CDR2 is SYDVKM. The CDR3 has 14 residues. V dropped 5 bases and J dropped 4; count of bases not matched to a gene: 4. Here the CDR3 DNA reads TGTGCCAGCAGTCGGACAGGCAGTAATGAAAAACTGTTTTTT. Residues: CASSRTGSNEKLFF.

The chain uses TRBV10-3 and TRBJ2-5; D remains ambiguous. This CDR3 comprises 14 residues. Germline assignment: CDR1 ENHRY and CDR2 SYGVKD. The V end lost 2 bases, the J end lost 1 base, and 8 bases lay between the germline ends. CDR3 bases: TGTGCCATCAGTGAGGGCGGAGTCCAAGAGACCCAGTACTTC. Translating it yields CAISEGGVQETQYF.

This clonotype was seen more than once but under ten times. Here the CDR3 DNA reads TGTGCCATCAGGGGATGGGGTCGAACCTACGAGCAGTACTTC. Residues: CAIRGWGRTYEQYF. The genes are TRBV10-3 and TRBJ2-7; no firm D call. Germline assignment: CDR1 ENHRY and CDR2 SYGVKD. The CDR3 consists of 14 residues. V was trimmed by 6 bases and J by 2 bases, leaving 14 bases between them.

The chain carries TRBV10-1 and TRBJ2-7; 14 bases are a match to TRBD2. The CDR3 length is 18 residues. Trimming removed 7 bases from V and 5 bases from J; junction bases left unmatched: 16. Per the germline V gene, CDR1 is WNHNN and CDR2 is SYGVQD (reference sequence). CDR3 nucleotide sequence: TGCGCCAGCATAATTGAACTCGGGACTAGCGGGAGTATCGACGAGCAGTACTTC. Its protein product is CASIIELGTSGSIDEQYF.

V and J are TRBV6-2 or TRBV6-3 and TRBJ2-4; D unclear. Trimming cost V 6 bases and J 0 bases, with 12 bases left between them. CDR3 length: 15 amino acids. Germline loops: CDR1 MNHEY, CDR2 SVGEGT. The DNA for the CDR3 is TGTGCCAGCAGCGTCTTGGTCCTAGCCAAAAACATTCAGTACTTC. Translated, it gives CASSVLVLAKNIQYF.

The chain carries TRBV5-1 and TRBJ2-7; no clear D. V was pared by 1 base and J by 1 base, with 18 bases between. This CDR3 has 17 residues. Per germline, CDR1 SGHRS and CDR2 YFSETQ. DNA of the CDR3: TGCGCCAGCAGCTTGAGTATTTTCGCGGCGGAGTCCTACGAGCAGTACTTC. Translated: CASSLSIFAAESYEQYF.

Comment on this clonotype: A read error may explain this, as a much larger clone is one base away. This CDR3 is CSARPPGASNRPQHF. CDR3 bases: TGCAGTGCTAGGCCCCCAGGGGCCTCGAATCGGCCCCAGCATTTT. The chain recombines TRBV20-1 with TRBJ1-5, with D possibly matching TRBD1 (6 bases). The V gene's germline CDR1 is DFQATT and CDR2 SNEGSKA (reference sequence). This CDR3 region has 15 residues.

This clonotype was observed many times. Written as DNA, the CDR3 is TGTGCCAGCAGTTACTCGAATTTGGGCGGCAGCTGGAATTCACCCCTCCACTTT. Protein: CASSYSNLGGSWNSPLHF. V usage is TRBV6-5 and J usage is TRBJ1-6; D not resolved. The V gene lost 0 bases and the J gene lost 7 bases, with 19 bases spanning the gap. This CDR3 comprises 18 residues. Germline CDR1 is MNHEY and CDR2 is SVGAGI.

The CDR3 here is CASSLRHPGGNSPLHF. DNA of the CDR3: TGTGCCAGCAGCTTAAGACACCCGGGAGGTAATTCACCCCTCCACTTT. J is TRBJ1-6 and V is TRBV13; D is unresolved. This CDR3 comprises 16 residues. Germline-derived CDR1 and CDR2 are PRHDT and FYEKMQ (reference sequence). V was clipped by 2 bases and J by 6 bases, with 14 bases between them.

This rearrangement joins TRBV5-6 to TRBJ2-7; 7 bases agree with TRBD1. Per germline, CDR1 SGHDT and CDR2 YYEEEE. V lost 2 bases to trimming and J lost 3 bases; unmatched junction nucleotides: 8. There are 15 residues in the CDR3. In DNA, the CDR3 is TGTGCCAGCAGCTTTTTCTTTGGGACAGTCTACGAGCAGTACTTC. This gives the protein CASSFFFGTVYEQYF. The variable domain in full, completed from reference TRBV5-6 and TRBJ2-7, reads DAGVTQSPTHLIKTRGQQVTLRCSPKSGHDTVSWYQQALGQGPQFIFQYYEEEERQRGNFPDRFSGHQFPNYSSELNVNALLLGDSALYLCASSFFFGTVYEQYFGPGTRLTVT.

The chain joins TRBV5-1 to TRBJ2-1; 8 bases line up with TRBD2. CDR1 and CDR2 (germline): SGHRS, YFSETQ. V shed 4 bases, J shed 6 bases, and the junction held 9 bases outside the gene matches. CDR3 size: 15 residues. The CDR3 loop reads CASSPKTGGRNEQFF. The CDR3 bases are TGCGCCAGCAGCCCTAAAACGGGAGGGCGCAATGAGCAGTTCTTC.

The chain employs TRBV20-1 and TRBJ2-2, with 8 bases matching TRBD2. CDR3 size: 13 residues. CDR1 DFQATT and CDR2 SNEGSKA come from the germline V gene (reference sequence). The CDR3 nucleotides read TGCAGCCTTACTAGCGGATACACCGGGGAGCTGTTTTTT. It specifies CSLTSGYTGELFF.

This clonotype was detected only a few times. The V and J genes are TRBV30 and TRBJ1-5, with D unresolved. Germline CDR1 reads GTSNPN; CDR2 reads SVGIG (reference sequence). The V end lost 3 bases, the J end lost 9 bases, and 18 bases lay between the germline ends. The CDR3 covers 14 residues. CDR3 amino acids: CAWSPGGKILPQHF. For the CDR3, the DNA is TGTGCCTGGAGCCCTGGAGGGAAAATCTTGCCCCAGCATTTT.

The chain employs TRBV19 and TRBJ2-7, with 13 bases identical to TRBD2. The CDR3 has 15 amino acids. Germline values: CDR1 LNHDA, CDR2 SQIVND (reference sequence). J lost 2 bases, V lost 8 bases, and 6 bases had no gene match. CDR3 nucleotide sequence: TGTGCCAGTCGCGAACTAGCGGGGGGGACCTACGAGCAGTACTTC. Its translation is CASRELAGGTYEQYF.

Points on this clonotype: Possible read error: a much larger clone is one base away. V usage is TRBV20-1 and J usage is TRBJ1-5, with D possibly TRBD1 on 6 matching bases. V was shortened by 2 bases and J by 9 bases, with 14 bases between the two germline ends. Germline V CDR1 and CDR2: DFQATT, SNEGSKA (reference sequence). This CDR3 spans 13 amino acids. In nucleotides, the CDR3 is TGCAGTGCTAGAACGACAGGCGAACTGCCCCAGCATTTT. It encodes CSARTTGELPQHF.

This chain connects TRBV7-9 to TRBJ2-1; D remains ambiguous. Germline V gene data show CDR1 as SEHNR and CDR2 as FQNEAQ (reference sequence). The CDR3 has 12 residues. V was cut by 1 base and J by 9 bases, with 7 bases left in between. CDR3 region: CASSLGGTEQFF. Here the CDR3 DNA reads TGTGCCAGCAGCTTAGGCGGAACTGAGCAGTTCTTC.